The 2 T cell receptor beta chains below all came from one sample that was sequenced in a study of cytomegalovirus exposure and HLA in healthy donors. PCR primers comprised 60 Vbeta and 13 Jbeta primers. Repertoires were generated with immunoSEQ multiplex PCR, while TCRdb's copy carries only in-frame clones and drops some. The sample has over 75,000 clones. The sequencing sample was made of PBMCs. The receptors derive from a man aged 45-60 years in good health and CMV-seronegative.

The chain recombines TRBV7-9 with TRBJ1-2, with D maybe TRBD1 (6 bases). Trimming removed 5 bases from V and 0 bases from J, with 13 bases in between. CDR3 length: 15 residues. CDR1 is SEHNR, CDR2 FQNEAQ, per germline (reference sequence). CDR3 in amino acids: CASSHRDRTNYGYTF. The DNA of the CDR3 is TGTGCCAGCAGCCATAGAGACAGGACTAACTATGGCTACACCTTC.

The chain carries TRBV14 and TRBJ1-2; TRBD1 matches at 7 bases. The CDR3 sequence is 18 residues long. V lost 2 bases and J lost 3; bases outside the gene matches: 15. The germline V gene has CDR1 SGHDN and CDR2 FVKESK. Here the CDR3 reads CASSQLRGAGQADYGYTF. CDR3 sequence (DNA): TGTGCCAGCAGCCAACTAAGAGGGGCCGGACAGGCGGACTATGGCTACACCTTC.